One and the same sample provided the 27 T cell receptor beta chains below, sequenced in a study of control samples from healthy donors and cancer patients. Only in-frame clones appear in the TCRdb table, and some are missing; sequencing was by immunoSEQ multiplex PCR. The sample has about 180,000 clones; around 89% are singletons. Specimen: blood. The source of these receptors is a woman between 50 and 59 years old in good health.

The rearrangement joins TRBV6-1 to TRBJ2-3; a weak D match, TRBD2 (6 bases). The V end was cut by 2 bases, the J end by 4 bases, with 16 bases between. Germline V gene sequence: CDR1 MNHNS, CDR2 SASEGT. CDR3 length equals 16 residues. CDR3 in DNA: TGTGCCAGCAGTGAATCTATGGGGGGTGGCGCAGATACGCAGTATTTT. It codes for CASSESMGGGADTQYF.

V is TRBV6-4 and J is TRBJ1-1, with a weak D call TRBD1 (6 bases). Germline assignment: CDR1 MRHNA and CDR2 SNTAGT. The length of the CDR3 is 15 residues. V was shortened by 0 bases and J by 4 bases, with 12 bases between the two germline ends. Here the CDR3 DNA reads TGTGCCAGCAGTGACTCGGCAGGGGCCGGCACTGAAGCTTTCTTT. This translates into CASSDSAGAGTEAFF.

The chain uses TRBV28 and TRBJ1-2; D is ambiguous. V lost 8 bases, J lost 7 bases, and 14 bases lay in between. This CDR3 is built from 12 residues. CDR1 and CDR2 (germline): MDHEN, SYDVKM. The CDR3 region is CASFSGLGGYTF. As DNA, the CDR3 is TGTGCCAGCTTTTCAGGCCTAGGTGGCTACACCTTC.

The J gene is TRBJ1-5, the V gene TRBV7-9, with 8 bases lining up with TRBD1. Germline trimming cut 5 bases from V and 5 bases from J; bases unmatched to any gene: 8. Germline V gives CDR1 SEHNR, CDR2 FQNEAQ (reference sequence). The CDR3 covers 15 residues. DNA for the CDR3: TGTGCCAGCAGCGATAGTCCAGGGGGCCATCAGCCCCAGCATTTT. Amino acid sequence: CASSDSPGGHQPQHF.

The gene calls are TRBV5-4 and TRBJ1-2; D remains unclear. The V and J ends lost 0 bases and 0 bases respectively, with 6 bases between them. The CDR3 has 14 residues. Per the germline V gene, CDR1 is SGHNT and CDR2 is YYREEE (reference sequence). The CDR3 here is CASSLGPTNYGYTF. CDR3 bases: TGTGCCAGCAGCTTGGGGCCCACTAACTATGGCTACACCTTC.

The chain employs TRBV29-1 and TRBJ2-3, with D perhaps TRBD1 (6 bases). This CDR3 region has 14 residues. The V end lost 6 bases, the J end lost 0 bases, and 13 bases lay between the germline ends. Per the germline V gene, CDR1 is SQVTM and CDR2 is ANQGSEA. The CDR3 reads CSVARTESTDTQYF. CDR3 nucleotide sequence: TGCAGCGTGGCGCGGACAGAGAGCACAGATACGCAGTATTTT.

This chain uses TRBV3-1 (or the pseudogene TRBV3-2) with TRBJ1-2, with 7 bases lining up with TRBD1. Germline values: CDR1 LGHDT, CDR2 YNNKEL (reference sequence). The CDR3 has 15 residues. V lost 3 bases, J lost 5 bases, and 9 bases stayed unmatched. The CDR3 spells CASSQRGTAQYGYTF. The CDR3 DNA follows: TGTGCCAGCAGCCAGAGAGGGACAGCCCAGTATGGCTACACCTTC.

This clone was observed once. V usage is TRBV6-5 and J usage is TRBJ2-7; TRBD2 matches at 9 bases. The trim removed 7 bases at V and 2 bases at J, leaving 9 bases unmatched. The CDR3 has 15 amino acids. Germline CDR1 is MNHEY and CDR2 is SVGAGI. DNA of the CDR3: TGTGCCAGCACCCTCCTAGCGGGGTCGACCTACGAGCAGTACTTC. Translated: CASTLLAGSTYEQYF.

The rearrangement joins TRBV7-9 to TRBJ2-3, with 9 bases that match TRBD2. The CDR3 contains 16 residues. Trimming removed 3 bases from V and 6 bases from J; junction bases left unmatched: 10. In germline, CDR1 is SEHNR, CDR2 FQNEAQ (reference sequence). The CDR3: CASSFLSSGAVDTQYF. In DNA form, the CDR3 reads TGTGCCAGCAGCTTCTTATCTAGCGGGGCCGTTGATACGCAGTATTTT.

The CDR3 DNA reads TGTGCCTGGCTGGACTTTGGAATCACTGAAGCTTTCTTT. This gives the protein CAWLDFGITEAFF. V usage is TRBV30 and J usage is TRBJ1-1; no clear D gene. Germline assignment: CDR1 GTSNPN and CDR2 SVGIG (reference sequence). V was shortened by 5 bases and J by 4 bases, with 14 bases between the two germline ends. The CDR3 has 13 amino acids.

The CDR3: CATSRERGLREQYF. DNA for the CDR3: TGTGCCACCAGCAGAGAACGGGGCCTTCGAGAGCAGTACTTC. V is TRBV15 and J is TRBJ2-7; perhaps D is TRBD1 or TRBD2 (5 bases each). There are 14 residues in the CDR3. CDR1 LNHNV and CDR2 YYDKDF come from the germline V gene (reference sequence). Trimming took off 0 bases at V and 7 bases at J, with 13 bases between the two ends.

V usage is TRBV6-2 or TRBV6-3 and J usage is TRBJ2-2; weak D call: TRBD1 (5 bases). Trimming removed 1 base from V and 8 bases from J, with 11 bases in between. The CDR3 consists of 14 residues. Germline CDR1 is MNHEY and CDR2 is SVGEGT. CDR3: CASSYLQGRGELFF. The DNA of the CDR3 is TGTGCCAGCAGTTACTTGCAGGGAAGAGGGGAGCTGTTTTTT.

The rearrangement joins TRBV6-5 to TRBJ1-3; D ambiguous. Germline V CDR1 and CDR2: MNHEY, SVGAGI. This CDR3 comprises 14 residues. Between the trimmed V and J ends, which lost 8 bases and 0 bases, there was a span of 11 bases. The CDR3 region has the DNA TGTGCCAGCCGCAAGTCCGGCTCTGGAAACACCATATATTTT. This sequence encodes CASRKSGSGNTIYF.

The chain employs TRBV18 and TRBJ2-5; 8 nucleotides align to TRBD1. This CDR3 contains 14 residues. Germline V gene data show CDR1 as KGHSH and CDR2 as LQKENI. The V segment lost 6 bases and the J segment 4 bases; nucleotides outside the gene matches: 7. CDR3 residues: CASSGRQGTETQYF. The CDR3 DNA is TGTGCCAGCTCGGGACGACAGGGGACAGAGACCCAGTACTTC.

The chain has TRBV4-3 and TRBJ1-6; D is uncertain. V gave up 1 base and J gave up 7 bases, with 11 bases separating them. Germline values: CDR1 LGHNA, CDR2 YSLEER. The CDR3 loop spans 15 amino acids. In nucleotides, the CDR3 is TGCGCCAGCAGCCAAGGGGGATCTGGGAATTCACCCCTCCACTTT. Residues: CASSQGGSGNSPLHF.

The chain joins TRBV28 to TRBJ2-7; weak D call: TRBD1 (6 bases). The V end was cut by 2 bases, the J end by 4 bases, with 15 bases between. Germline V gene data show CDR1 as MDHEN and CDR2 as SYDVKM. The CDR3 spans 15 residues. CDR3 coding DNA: TGTGCCAGCAGTTTACGGTCCAGGGGTGGGTACGAGCAGTACTTC. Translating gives CASSLRSRGGYEQYF.

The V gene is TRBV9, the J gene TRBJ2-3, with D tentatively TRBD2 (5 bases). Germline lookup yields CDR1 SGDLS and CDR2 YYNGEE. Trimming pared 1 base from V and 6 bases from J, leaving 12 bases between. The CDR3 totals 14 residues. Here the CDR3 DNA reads TGTGCCAGCAGCGTAAGTGGAGGACGCGATACGCAGTATTTT. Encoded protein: CASSVSGGRDTQYF.

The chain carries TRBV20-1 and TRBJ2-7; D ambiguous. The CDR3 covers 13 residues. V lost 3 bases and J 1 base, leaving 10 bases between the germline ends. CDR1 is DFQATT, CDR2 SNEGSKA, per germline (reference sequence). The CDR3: CSASRPGSYEQYF. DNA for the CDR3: TGCAGTGCTAGTAGGCCCGGTTCCTACGAGCAGTACTTC.

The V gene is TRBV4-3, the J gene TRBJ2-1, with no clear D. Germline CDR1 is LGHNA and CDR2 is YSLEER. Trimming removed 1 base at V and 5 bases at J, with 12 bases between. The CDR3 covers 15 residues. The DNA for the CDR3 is TGCGCCAGCAGCCAAGTAATTACCGTGAACAATGAGCAGTTCTTC. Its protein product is CASSQVITVNNEQFF.

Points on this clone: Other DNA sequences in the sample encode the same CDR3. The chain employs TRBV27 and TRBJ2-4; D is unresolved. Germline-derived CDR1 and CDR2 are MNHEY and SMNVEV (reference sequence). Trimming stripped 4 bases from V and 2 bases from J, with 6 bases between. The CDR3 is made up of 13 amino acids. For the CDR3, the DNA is TGTGCCAGCAGTTACGGGCCCAAAAACATTCAGTACTTC. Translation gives CASSYGPKNIQYF.

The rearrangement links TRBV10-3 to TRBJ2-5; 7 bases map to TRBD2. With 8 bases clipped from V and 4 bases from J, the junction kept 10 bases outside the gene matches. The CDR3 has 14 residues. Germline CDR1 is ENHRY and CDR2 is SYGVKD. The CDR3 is CAIGGETVGETQYF. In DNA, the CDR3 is TGTGCCATCGGGGGGGAGACAGTAGGAGAGACCCAGTACTTC.

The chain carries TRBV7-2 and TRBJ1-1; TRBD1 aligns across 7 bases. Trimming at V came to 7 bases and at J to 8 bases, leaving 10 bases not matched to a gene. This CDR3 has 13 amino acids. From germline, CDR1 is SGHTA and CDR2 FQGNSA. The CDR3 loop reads CASTQGGDIEAFF. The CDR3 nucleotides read TGTGCCAGCACCCAGGGGGGCGATATAGAAGCTTTCTTT.

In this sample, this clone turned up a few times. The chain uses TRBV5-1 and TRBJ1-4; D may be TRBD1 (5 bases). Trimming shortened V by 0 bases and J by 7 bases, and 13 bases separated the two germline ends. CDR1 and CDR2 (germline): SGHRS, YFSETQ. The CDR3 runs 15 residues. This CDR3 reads CASSLGGDGGEKLFF. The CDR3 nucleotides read TGCGCCAGCAGCTTGGGAGGGGATGGTGGTGAAAAACTGTTTTTT.

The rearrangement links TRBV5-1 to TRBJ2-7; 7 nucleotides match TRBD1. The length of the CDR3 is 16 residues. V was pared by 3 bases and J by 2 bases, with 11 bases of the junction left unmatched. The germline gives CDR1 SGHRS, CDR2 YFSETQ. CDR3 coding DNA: TGCGCCAGCAGCTCACCACCGGGACAGAATCCCTACGAGCAGTACTTC. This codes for CASSSPPGQNPYEQYF. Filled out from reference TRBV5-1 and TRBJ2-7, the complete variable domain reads KAGVTQTPRYLIKTRGQQVTLSCSPISGHRSVSWYQQTPGQGLQFLFEYFSETQRNKGNFPGRFSGRQFSNSRSEMNVSTLELGDSALYLCASSSPPGQNPYEQYFGPGTRLTVT.

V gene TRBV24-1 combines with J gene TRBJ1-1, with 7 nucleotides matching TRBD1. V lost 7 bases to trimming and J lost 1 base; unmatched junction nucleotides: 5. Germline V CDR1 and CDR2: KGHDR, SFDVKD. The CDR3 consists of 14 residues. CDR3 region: CATRGTGANTEAFF. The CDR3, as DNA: TGTGCCACCAGAGGAACAGGGGCGAACACTGAAGCTTTCTTT.

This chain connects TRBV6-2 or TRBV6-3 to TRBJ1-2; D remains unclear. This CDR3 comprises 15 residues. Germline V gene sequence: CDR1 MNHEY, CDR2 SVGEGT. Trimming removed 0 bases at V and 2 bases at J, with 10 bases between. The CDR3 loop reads CASSYSRRGNYGYTF. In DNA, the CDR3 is TGTGCCAGCAGTTACTCTAGGAGAGGCAACTATGGCTACACCTTC.

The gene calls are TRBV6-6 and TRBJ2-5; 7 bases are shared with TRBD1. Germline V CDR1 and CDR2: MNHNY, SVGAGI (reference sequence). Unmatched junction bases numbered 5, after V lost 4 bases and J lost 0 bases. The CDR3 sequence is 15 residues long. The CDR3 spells CASSLGQLYQETQYF. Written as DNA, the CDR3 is TGTGCCAGCAGTTTGGGACAGCTTTACCAAGAGACCCAGTACTTC.